This TCR beta chain was obtained from a study of cytomegalovirus exposure and HLA in healthy donors. Overall study findings and caveats: Rates of TCR association differed by HLA locus in a later analysis, with DRB1 highest and HLA-C lowest. Presence/absence results assume similar sequencing depth per donor, which may not hold. Looking again later, the authors saw that most CMV-associated TCR beta chains seemed HLA-restricted. TCR beta V- and J-gene trimming, according to a later analysis, was linked to a missense DCLRE1C variant.

V shed 4 bases and J shed 11 bases, with 8 bases lying between them. Germline values: CDR1 SGHVS, CDR2 FNYEAQ. The CDR3 loop spans 11 amino acids. PCR primers comprised 60 Vbeta and 13 Jbeta primers. Libraries were prepared by immunoSEQ multiplex PCR; TCRdb keeps only in-frame clonotypes and omits some of them. The data show about 110,000 clones, approximately 82% seen once. About this clone: Its specificity is unknown.

This receptor was identified in a man in his forties in good health and CMV-seronegative. The chain uses TRBV7-6 and TRBJ1-4; D not certain. Sequenced input: PBMCs. CDR3 amino acids: CASSSEEKLFF. CDR3 sequence (DNA): TGTGCCAGCAGCTCAGAGGAGAAACTGTTTTTT.